The 17 T cell receptor beta chains listed next were all sequenced from one sample in a study of T cell responses to AZD1222 COVID-19 vaccine. Measured with immunoSEQ multiplex PCR; TCRdb has only the in-frame clones, and not every one. This repertoire shows about 110,000 clones, approximately 90% found once; its top ten account for 7.8%. The material sequenced was peripheral blood, taken on day 0 of AZD1222 vaccination. Every receptor here comes from an adult in good health.

The chain links TRBV27 to TRBJ2-7; 10 nucleotides line up with TRBD2. J was trimmed by 2 bases and V by 3 bases; bases with no gene match: 10. Germline CDR1 and CDR2: MNHEY and SMNVEV (reference sequence). The CDR3 runs 17 residues. CDR3 sequence (DNA): TGTGCCAGCAGTTTTCGGCTAGCGGGGGCCATCCCCTACGAGCAGTACTTC. Its translation is CASSFRLAGAIPYEQYF.

CDR3 bases: TGTGCCAGCGGGACAGGGGGCCAAGAGACCCAGTACTTC. This encodes CASGTGGQETQYF. The J gene is TRBJ2-5, the V gene TRBV28, with 11 bases fitting TRBD1. The CDR3 spans 13 residues. Germline trimming cut 8 bases from V and 1 base from J; bases unmatched to any gene: 0. Germline V gives CDR1 MDHEN, CDR2 SYDVKM.

In its sample, this clone was seen a few times. The J gene is TRBJ2-3, the V gene TRBV2, with TRBD1 matching 8 bases. This CDR3 is built from 15 residues. Germline V CDR1 and CDR2: SNHLY, FYNNEI. Trimming took 0 bases from V and 3 from J; bases not matched to a gene: 2. The CDR3 sequence: CASSEATGETDTQYF. The CDR3 DNA reads TGTGCCAGCAGTGAAGCGACAGGGGAAACAGATACGCAGTATTTT.

The chain uses TRBV19 and TRBJ1-2; tentative D call: TRBD1 (5 bases). Trimming shortened V by 4 bases and J by 2 bases, and 14 bases separated the two germline ends. Germline V gene data show CDR1 as LNHDA and CDR2 as SQIVND (reference sequence). The CDR3 loop spans 15 amino acids. CDR3 sequence (DNA): TGTGCCAGTAGTACGTCACTGTGGGGGAACTATGGCTACACCTTC. It codes for CASSTSLWGNYGYTF.

The chain carries TRBV2 and TRBJ2-1; D is possibly TRBD1 (5 bases). The CDR3 loop spans 13 amino acids. Trimming stripped 11 bases from V and 3 bases from J, with 14 bases between. CDR1 is SNHLY, CDR2 FYNNEI, per germline. CDR3 protein: CAVPLQGYNEQFF. In DNA form, the CDR3 reads TGTGCCGTCCCTTTGCAGGGCTACAATGAGCAGTTCTTC.

The V and J genes are TRBV29-1 and TRBJ1-1; 10 nucleotides agree with TRBD1. V gave up 1 base and J gave up 4 bases; unmatched junction bases: 0. Germline V lookup: CDR1 SQVTM, CDR2 ANQGSEA. The CDR3 runs to 13 residues. This CDR3 is CSVEGTGGTEAFF. DNA for the CDR3: TGCAGCGTTGAAGGGACAGGGGGCACTGAAGCTTTCTTT.

V gene TRBV19 combines with J gene TRBJ2-3, with a tentative D call TRBD2 (6 bases). The CDR3 spans 17 residues. Trimming stripped 4 bases from V and 2 bases from J, with 19 bases between. CDR1 LNHDA and CDR2 SQIVND come from the germline V gene (reference sequence). CDR3 loop: CASSNPGGGKTTDTQYF. The CDR3 region has the DNA TGTGCCAGTAGTAACCCCGGAGGAGGGAAAACCACAGATACGCAGTATTTT.

Points on this clone: This specimen includes other DNA sequences encoding the same CDR3. This rearrangement joins TRBV2 to TRBJ1-1, with 7 nucleotides matching TRBD1. In germline, CDR1 is SNHLY, CDR2 FYNNEI. Trimming took 4 bases from V and 1 from J; bases not matched to a gene: 0. The CDR3 length is 13 residues. CDR3 nucleotide sequence: TGTGCCAGCAGTGGACAGGGGAACACTGAAGCTTTCTTT. Its translation: CASSGQGNTEAFF.

V and J are TRBV7-9 and TRBJ2-7; 7 bases agree with TRBD1. Germline V gene lookup returns CDR1 SEHNR and CDR2 FQNEAQ (reference sequence). The V and J ends lost 4 bases and 2 bases, in that order; junction bases with no gene match: 8. The CDR3 sequence is 15 residues long. The CDR3 protein is CASSSRDSPTYEQYF. The CDR3 region has the DNA TGTGCCAGCAGCTCCCGGGACAGCCCAACCTACGAGCAGTACTTC.

This chain joins TRBV27 and TRBJ2-7, with 7 positions matching TRBD2. The CDR3 extends over 16 amino acids. Trimming cost V 5 bases and J 1 base; bases outside gene matches: 11. Germline V gene lookup returns CDR1 MNHEY and CDR2 SMNVEV (reference sequence). Here the CDR3 reads CASSRAIAGDSYEQYF. As DNA, the CDR3 is TGTGCCAGCAGTCGAGCGATAGCGGGCGATTCCTACGAGCAGTACTTC.

This chain joins TRBV6-5 and TRBJ1-1; D gene unclear. Per germline, CDR1 MNHEY and CDR2 SVGAGI. V was clipped by 5 bases and J by 1 base, with 14 bases between them. The CDR3 is made up of 15 amino acids. The CDR3 spells CASSPRPEGNTEAFF. The CDR3 bases are TGTGCCAGCAGTCCACGGCCGGAGGGGAACACTGAAGCTTTCTTT.

V gene TRBV5-1 combines with J gene TRBJ1-1; tentative D call: TRBD1 (6 bases). This CDR3 has 15 amino acids. V was pared by 3 bases and J by 5 bases, with 17 bases between. Germline CDR1 is SGHRS and CDR2 is YFSETQ. CDR3 amino acids: CASSSYRVGGTEAFF. CDR3 nucleotides: TGCGCCAGCAGCTCTTACAGGGTAGGTGGAACTGAAGCTTTCTTT.

The genes are TRBV5-1 and TRBJ2-3; possibly TRBD2 for D (6 bases). The CDR3 totals 15 residues. V gave up 7 bases and J gave up 0 bases, with 15 bases separating them. The germline gives CDR1 SGHRS, CDR2 YFSETQ. The CDR3 sequence: CASRERAGSTDTQYF. Written as DNA, the CDR3 is TGCGCCAGCCGGGAGCGGGCGGGGAGCACAGATACGCAGTATTTT.

The chain combines TRBV4-1 with TRBJ1-5; no clear D. CDR3 length equals 14 residues. Per germline, CDR1 MGHRA and CDR2 YSYEKL. The V end was cut by 1 base, the J end by 3 bases, with 7 bases between. The CDR3 coding sequence is TGCGCCAGCAGCCAAGGAGGAAACAATCAGCCCCAGCATTTT. It specifies CASSQGGNNQPQHF.

The chain combines TRBV19 with TRBJ1-6, with a weak D call TRBD1 (6 bases). The V gene lost 3 bases and the J gene lost 7 bases, with 10 bases spanning the gap. Looked up from germline, CDR1 is LNHDA and CDR2 is SQIVND (reference sequence). CDR3 size: 14 residues. The CDR3 DNA is TGTGCCAGTAGTATTACAGGGCAAAATTCACCCCTCCACTTT. Translated: CASSITGQNSPLHF.

The chain employs TRBV7-8 and TRBJ1-2; 12 bases are shared with TRBD1. This CDR3 spans 17 amino acids. Per the germline V gene, CDR1 is SGHVS and CDR2 is FQNEAQ. The V gene end was trimmed by 5 bases and the J gene end by 4 bases; junction bases not matched to a gene: 11. The CDR3 DNA reads TGTGCCAGCAGCAAAGAGGGACAGGGGGCAGGGTTCTATGGCTACACCTTC. It yields the protein CASSKEGQGAGFYGYTF.

This chain connects TRBV11-3 to TRBJ2-1, with TRBD1 as a possible D gene (7 bases). The V gene lost 5 bases and the J gene lost 2 bases, with 13 bases spanning the gap. The V gene's germline CDR1 is SGHNT and CDR2 YENEEA. The CDR3 is made up of 15 amino acids. In DNA, the CDR3 is TGTGCCAGCAGCCGGCGGGACAGCCCCTACAATGAGCAGTTCTTC. It codes for CASSRRDSPYNEQFF.